These 18 T cell receptor beta chains were all obtained from the same sample, sequenced in a study of identical twins. MiXCR, run by TCRdb on the 5' RACE reads, gives a single entry per CDR3 protein. The table lists roughly 230,000 distinct CDR3 sequences, about 8% of them singletons. The same sample was also used in a study of yellow fever vaccine responses in identical twins.

Sample: CD8+ T cells sorted from blood. The receptors were sampled from a woman under 30 in good health.

The table lists this clonotype with a few counts. This chain uses TRBV9 with TRBJ1-5, with 9 positions matching TRBD1. The germline gives CDR1 SGDLS, CDR2 YYNGEE. The CDR3 is 15 residues long. Trimming at V came to 4 bases and at J to 7 bases, leaving 9 bases not matched to a gene. As DNA, the CDR3 is TGTGCCAGCAGCTCCGACAGGGGGAATGGACAGCCCCAGCATTTT. Protein: CASSSDRGNGQPQHF.

This clonotype was observed a handful of times. V gene TRBV20-1 combines with J gene TRBJ2-1, with 9 bases identical to TRBD2. This CDR3 region has 18 residues. CDR1 DFQATT and CDR2 SNEGSKA come from the germline V gene (reference sequence). The V gene end was trimmed by 0 bases and the J gene end by 2 bases; junction bases not matched to a gene: 11. CDR3 sequence (DNA): TGCAGTGCTAGAGATCATAATCAAGTAGCGGGGGCCTACAATGAGCAGTTCTTC. This sequence encodes CSARDHNQVAGAYNEQFF.

The table lists this clonotype with many counts. The rearrangement uses TRBV12-3 or TRBV12-4 and TRBJ1-1; the D is unclear. V was pared by 3 bases and J by 1 base, with 15 bases between. The CDR3 runs to 16 residues. The chain's CDR3 is CASSLEVTGSNTEAFF. The CDR3 nucleotides read TGTGCCAGCAGTTTGGAAGTCACGGGCTCGAACACTGAAGCTTTCTTT.

This chain uses TRBV6-2 or TRBV6-3 with TRBJ2-3, with 7 bases that match TRBD2. CDR1 is MNHEY and CDR2 is SVGEGT in the germline V gene. The CDR3 has 15 amino acids. With V trimmed by 10 bases and J by 4 bases, 14 bases remained unmatched. CDR3 amino acids: CATNPSGTGPDTQYF. CDR3 in DNA: TGTGCCACCAACCCGAGCGGGACCGGCCCAGATACGCAGTATTTT.

This clonotype was detected many times. The chain employs TRBV27 and TRBJ2-3; 10 bases align to TRBD2. The CDR3 is 17 residues long. Unmatched junction bases numbered 10, after V lost 2 bases and J lost 5 bases. Germline values: CDR1 MNHEY, CDR2 SMNVEV (reference sequence). The CDR3 nucleotides are TGTGCCAGCAGTTTAGTGGGGGCTAGCGGGAGAATAGATACGCAGTATTTT. Amino acid sequence: CASSLVGASGRIDTQYF.

This rearrangement joins TRBV30 to TRBJ2-1; TRBD1 matches 8 bases. The CDR3 covers 13 residues. Looked up from germline, CDR1 is GTSNPN and CDR2 is SVGIG (reference sequence). Losses at the gene ends were 5 bases for V and 3 bases for J; bases not matched to a gene: 3. The CDR3 nucleotides read TGTGCCTGGGGGACAGGTTACTACAATGAGCAGTTCTTC. Protein: CAWGTGYYNEQFF.

This clonotype was detected only a few times. This chain uses TRBV27 with TRBJ1-4; D remains unclear. Trimming left V 8 bases short and J 8 bases short, with 9 bases between. The CDR3 is 11 amino acids. In germline, CDR1 is MNHEY, CDR2 SMNVEV (reference sequence). CDR3 in DNA: TGTGCCAGCGGAGGAGGGGAAAAACTGTTTTTT. As protein: CASGGGEKLFF.

This clonotype was seen only a few times. The genes are TRBV20-1 and TRBJ2-1, with TRBD1 identical over 9 bases. This CDR3 is built from 14 residues. Germline values: CDR1 DFQATT, CDR2 SNEGSKA (reference sequence). Trimming took 6 bases from V and 6 from J; bases not matched to a gene: 9. The CDR3 DNA is TGCAGTGCCACAACCGGGACAGGGAGCAATGAGCAGTTCTTC. Its translation is CSATTGTGSNEQFF.

V gene TRBV5-5 combines with J gene TRBJ1-1; D is unresolved. This CDR3 is built from 14 residues. CDR1 and CDR2 from the germline V gene are SGHKS and YYEKEE (reference sequence). V dropped 8 bases and J dropped 5 bases, with 19 bases sitting between them. CDR3 protein: CARSPGQVRTEAFF. CDR3 coding DNA: TGTGCCAGGAGCCCTGGGCAGGTCAGGACTGAAGCTTTCTTT.

This clonotype was observed a handful of times. The V and J genes are TRBV6-2 or TRBV6-3 and TRBJ2-3; D tentatively reads TRBD1 or TRBD2 (6 bases each). This CDR3 is built from 16 residues. The germline V gene has CDR1 MNHEY and CDR2 SVGEGT. Trimming removed 4 bases from V and 0 bases from J, with 14 bases in between. This CDR3 is CASSWGAGLSTDTQYF. CDR3 nucleotides: TGTGCCAGCAGTTGGGGGGCCGGGCTCAGCACAGATACGCAGTATTTT.

V gene TRBV4-2 combines with J gene TRBJ2-7; 10 bases are shared with TRBD2. With 0 bases clipped from V and 6 bases from J, the junction kept 5 bases outside the gene matches. This CDR3 comprises 15 residues. Germline V gene data show CDR1 as LGHNA and CDR2 as YNFKEQ. The CDR3 bases are TGTGCCAGCAGCCAAGATTTAGCGGGAGGCGTCGAGCAGTACTTC. Translating it yields CASSQDLAGGVEQYF.

This clonotype was recorded many times. The gene calls are TRBV25-1 and TRBJ1-1; D may be TRBD1 (5 bases). V lost 7 bases and J 1 base, leaving 7 bases between the germline ends. The CDR3 is 12 residues long. The germline CDR1 and CDR2 sequences are MGHDK and SYGVNS. The CDR3 DNA follows: TGTGCCAGCATTCAGGGGAACACTGAAGCTTTCTTT. Its protein is CASIQGNTEAFF.

The rearrangement links TRBV4-2 to TRBJ2-1; 9 nucleotides match TRBD2. The CDR3 sequence is 14 residues long. Germline loops: CDR1 LGHNA, CDR2 YNFKEQ. The V and J ends lost 0 bases and 9 bases, in that order; junction bases with no gene match: 3. CDR3 sequence: CASSQDLAGPEQFF. CDR3 DNA: TGTGCCAGCAGCCAAGACCTAGCGGGACCTGAGCAGTTCTTC.

Many counts were recorded for this clonotype. The CDR3 bases are TGTGCCAGCAGCGGGCAGGAAGGGATCGAGCGTAAGCAGTTCTTC. As protein: CASSGQEGIERKQFF. The chain recombines TRBV25-1 with TRBJ2-1; D not resolved. Trimming cost V 6 bases and J 11 bases, with 23 bases left between them. The CDR3 contains 15 residues. CDR1 and CDR2 from the germline V gene are MGHDK and SYGVNS. Full variable domain (missing parts from reference TRBV25-1 and TRBJ2-1): EADIYQTPRYLVIGTGKKITLECSQTMGHDKMYWYQQDPGMELHLIHYSYGVNSTEKGDLSSESTVSRIRTEHFPLTLESARPSHTSQYLCASSGQEGIERKQFFGPGTRLTVL.

This clonotype appeared many times. This sequence joins TRBV20-1 and TRBJ2-1; D possibly corresponds to TRBD2 (5 bases). Trimming took 5 bases from V and 6 from J, leaving 17 bases between them. This CDR3 comprises 14 residues. Germline CDR1 reads DFQATT; CDR2 reads SNEGSKA (reference sequence). The CDR3 DNA reads TGCAGTGCTGCCCCGGACTTAGCGCCCAATGAGCAGTTCTTC. Residues: CSAAPDLAPNEQFF.

This clonotype showed up many times. Its ends do not fully match the called genes, so a read error is possible. The V call is TRBV29-1, the J call TRBJ2-3, with 8 bases fitting TRBD2. The CDR3 loop spans 14 amino acids. CDR1 and CDR2 from the germline V gene are SQVTM and ANQGSEA. In nucleotides, the CDR3 is TGCAGCGTCGAAGAGCGGGGGCATGGGGATACGCAGTATTTT. Translating it yields CSVEERGHGDTQYF.

In this sample, this clonotype turned up many times. V is TRBV29-1 and J is TRBJ2-1, with 12 nucleotides matching TRBD2. Germline V lookup: CDR1 SQVTM, CDR2 ANQGSEA. With V trimmed by 4 bases and J by 2 bases, 12 bases remained unmatched. The CDR3 runs to 18 residues. CDR3 coding DNA: TGCAGCGTTGCCGGAAAGGCTAGCGGGAGGGCCGCCTACAATGAGCAGTTCTTC. Its protein product is CSVAGKASGRAAYNEQFF.

This clonotype was found a few times. This sequence joins TRBV5-6 and TRBJ2-7; D not certain. The V end lost 0 bases, the J end lost 3 bases, and 7 bases lay between the germline ends. The CDR3 has 13 amino acids. CDR1 SGHDT and CDR2 YYEEEE come from the germline V gene. The CDR3 loop is CASSLVSHYEQYF. The DNA of the CDR3 is TGTGCCAGCAGCTTGGTTTCTCACTACGAGCAGTACTTC.